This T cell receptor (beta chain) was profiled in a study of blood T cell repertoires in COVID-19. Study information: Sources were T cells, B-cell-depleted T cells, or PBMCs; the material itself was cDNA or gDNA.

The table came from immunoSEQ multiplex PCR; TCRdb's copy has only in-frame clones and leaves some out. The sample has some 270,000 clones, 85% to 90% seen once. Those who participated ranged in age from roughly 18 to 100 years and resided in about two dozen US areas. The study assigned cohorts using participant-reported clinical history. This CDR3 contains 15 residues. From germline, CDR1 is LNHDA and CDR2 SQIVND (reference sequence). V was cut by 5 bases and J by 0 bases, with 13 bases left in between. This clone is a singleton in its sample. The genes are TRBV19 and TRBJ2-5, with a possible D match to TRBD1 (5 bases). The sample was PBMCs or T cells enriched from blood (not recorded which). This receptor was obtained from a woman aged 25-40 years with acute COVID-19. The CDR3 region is CASSDAGKNQETQYF. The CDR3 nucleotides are TGTGCCAGTAGTGATGCAGGGAAAAACCAAGAGACCCAGTACTTC.